The source of this T cell receptor (beta chain) is a study of cytomegalovirus exposure and HLA in healthy donors (dated by TCRdb to about 2017). A note on the overall study: In an earlier analysis of 550 to 750 of the donors, roughly 300 Gb of sequence data and some 100 million unique TCR beta sequences from roughly 190 million T cells were reported. Along with the roughly 700-subject first cohort, a separate validation cohort of over a hundred different subjects was used. To predict cytomegalovirus infection status, the study combined high-throughput TCR immunosequencing, statistical association of individual TCRs with disease status, and machine learning. Donor age, sex, ethnicity and CMV serostatus were compiled alongside the repertoire data. Genome-wide SNP genotypes for about three fifths of the roughly 670 donors were used in a later genetic analysis, which treated that subset as a discovery cohort. The study used immunosequencing to profile the T cell repertoires of under 700 subjects and linked those repertoires to cytomegalovirus serostatus. Class I and class II HLA loci were covered by the typing at four-digit resolution. To study patterns of TCR occurrence, a later analysis re-analyzed previously published TCR beta repertoires from 600 to 750 donors and added high-resolution HLA genotyping. In an earlier analysis of 500 to 650 of the donors, high-throughput TCR beta sequencing was used to judge whether each TCR beta V gene segment behaved as functional or pseudogenic. The study aimed to test whether cataloging public T cell receptors could reveal signatures of past pathogen exposure. Every repertoire in the discovery cohort had been generated on one and the same sequencing platform. Of the 300 to 500 genotyped donors, 70% to 90% were placed in the genetic ancestry cluster associated with self-reported Caucasian donors. The number of donors typed differed by locus, with 629-630 for A, B, C, DRB1 and DQB1, approximately 500 for DQA1, over 600 for DPA1, and some 440 for DPB1. The later analysis used no new phenotypic data to find candidate immune exposures, relying instead on TCR beta sequences and their occurrence across donors. Across about 370 genotyped donors of the cohort, an average of approximately 240,000 unique TCR beta nucleotide sequences per donor were sequenced, and roughly 17% of those sequences were non-productive. An early release that covered roughly 600 HLA-typed donors contained approximately 290 gigabases of sequencing data and tens of millions of unique TCR sequences. About five DR-DQ haplotypes were handled as single units for association and clustering because linkage in the cohort was strong. What the work shows at the level of the full study, not this receptor alone: Across donors, most TCR sequences were observed very rarely, whereas some public TCRs were present in many individuals. A later analysis found that HLA-associated TCR beta chains were more clonally expanded and had lower generation probabilities than equally common non-associated chains. Sequencing depth was assumed to be roughly uniform across donors in the presence/absence analyses, though that assumption may not hold. Specific HLA alleles were associated with 15,000 to 20,000 TCR beta sequences at a false discovery rate of 0.05 in a later analysis. Some 16 rarely observed V segments, including chromosome 9 orphons, were excluded from the earlier analysis of about 500 of the donors because counts were too low. A later analysis reported that several top co-occurrence clusters appeared linked to parvovirus B19, influenza, CMV and Epstein-Barr virus. According to a later genetic analysis, donors in an Asian-associated ancestry cluster had fewer N-insertions in productive TCRs than the roughly 700-donor mean. The authors suggested that the approach could potentially be generalized to other disease states and immunological phenotypes. Because HLA typing was missing for some donors at each locus, association tests included only the typed subset. A cluster of highly shared sequence variants was judged likely to represent a technical artifact of the sequencing pipeline. In this cohort, only TCR beta chains were sequenced, and detectable features were limited by the absence of alpha or paired-chain data. When HLA alleles, especially DR and DQ, strongly co-occurred, TCR associations were difficult to assign to individual alleles. A further reported finding was that TCR beta sequences accurately predicted the HLA-A and HLA-B alleles for most subjects in the first cohort. The 87-base-pair reads could not distinguish some IMGT-functional V segments, including TRBV6-2 and TRBV6-3, so those segments were excluded. In vitro tests confirmed that a few of the cytomegalovirus-associated TCR beta chains recognize cytomegalovirus antigens. V-gene and J-gene trimming of TCR beta chains was associated with a missense DCLRE1C variant in a later genetic analysis, and the association was replicated in an independent cohort. In an earlier analysis of fewer than 700 of the donors, most TCR beta V segments appeared in productive rearrangements about 90% or about 30% of the time, broadly matching IMGT annotations. A later analysis found that TCR association rates varied across HLA loci, with DRB1 alleles showing the most associated TCRs and HLA-C alleles the fewest. Correlated functional status among segregating V segments might reflect linkage disequilibrium, but an unknown experimental factor could not be ruled out. In both the original and validation cohorts, the classifier was reported to diagnose cytomegalovirus status with high specificity and sensitivity. In a later analysis, most CMV-associated TCR beta chains were found to appear HLA-restricted, with HLA associations seemingly driven largely by CMV exposure. The study gave a list of some 150 TCR beta chains associated with cytomegalovirus. Immune exposure information for the cohort was limited to CMV serostatus.

The method was the immunoSEQ multiplex PCR assay. For the multiplex PCR, a mixture combining 60 forward primers for TCR Vbeta segments and 13 reverse primers for TCR Jbeta segments was used. Amplification of the CDR3 region of rearranged TCR beta genes was performed with a multiplex PCR assay on genomic DNA. Amplified TCR beta libraries were sequenced as 87-base-pair reads on the Illumina HiSeq System. The original pipeline was this. A later analysis counted tens of millions of unique TCR beta chains across the roughly 700 repertoires, and some 11 million of these chains were shared by at least two donors. A nearest-neighbor algorithm error-corrected the raw reads and collapsed the reads into unique sequences, merging closely related sequences to remove PCR and sequencing errors. Alignment of CDR3 sequences to IMGT reference sequences was used to assign V, D and J gene segments. Each retained sequence needed at least a six-nucleotide match to both a V gene segment and a J gene segment. Rearrangements were called productive when the CDR3 lacked stop codons and stayed in frame with V and J; all others were non-productive. CDR3 was defined by IMGT convention, running from the second conserved V-encoded cysteine to the conserved J-encoded phenylalanine. Sequences without an unambiguous match to a single V gene segment were excluded from the earlier analysis of about 600 of the donors. An earlier analysis of around 600 of the donors classified V segments as functional when productive rearrangements were above 56.7% and as segregating when the standard deviation between donors was above 5%. A statistical classification framework was built for diagnosing cytomegalovirus status from the catalog of TCR beta chain sequences. In a later analysis, V and J genes were assigned by comparing TCR nucleotide sequences against IMGT/GENE-DB human TR gene sequences. Using the TCRdist pipeline, a later analysis assigned CDR3 sequences along with most-parsimonious VDJ recombination scenarios. In a later analysis, each TCR beta chain was defined by its CDR3 amino acid sequence together with its V-gene family, and reads without a unique V-gene family were excluded. A later analysis removed over 500 highly shared, low-generation-probability nucleotide sequences to deal with suspected cross-contamination and a sequencing artifact. A later analysis calculated a clonal expansion index for each public chain from normalized within-repertoire ranks of inferred template counts. In a later analysis, generation probabilities were computed with a VDJ recombination model fitted to out-of-frame rearrangements, and the resulting probabilities were checked against IGoR. Hypergeometric tests were used in a later analysis to score TCR-TCR, TCR-HLA and TCR-CMV co-occurrence, with a repertoire-size bias correction applied to the TCR pairs. False discovery rates were estimated in a later analysis by permuting HLA or CMV assignments 20 times. In a later analysis, co-occurring TCRs were grouped using DBSCAN, and TCRdist sequence similarity was added for clustering within HLA-allele-positive subsets. For co-occurrence clustering, repertoires with fewer than 30,000 or more than 120,000 public chains were excluded, along with roughly 5 repertoires with anomalous nucleotide sharing. TCRdb took this table from immuneACCESS and kept in-frame rearrangements with V and J called. Such tables lack part of the clones; where checked against another copy, unresolved V genes explain under half of the gap, and the rest is unexplained. Clone size and the V and J calls come from that table; the DNA yielded D and trimming. The sample table records some 110,000 clones; more than 60% of these occur just once. The top ten clones comprise about 6% of the sample.

In total, roughly 670 healthy bone marrow donors made up the cohort. All cohort members were sampled while nominally healthy, although unrecorded immune exposures were likely present. The donor was CMV seropositive and was included in the group of 250 to 350 seropositive cohort members. Each donor provided a peripheral blood sample, and peripheral blood mononuclear cells were used for TCR beta sequencing. The Qiagen DNeasy Blood Extraction Kit was used to extract genomic DNA from the blood cell samples. This clone has only a few counts. No antigen is known for it. Base qualities are not provided; no much larger clone lies one nucleotide away. The CDR3 measures 15 amino acids from cysteine to phenylalanine. Only the CDR3 region is kept as DNA, spanning 45 bases read in frame from base 1. Based on the germline V gene, the CDR1 and CDR2 sequences are SGHVS and FNYEAQ. V is cut back by 5 bases and J by 2 bases, with 6 bases in the junction unmatched.

Sequencing was performed on PBMCs. This chain joins TRBV7-6 to TRBJ2-3; TRBD1 matches 8 bases in the middle. This receptor was taken from a woman between 50 and 59 years old in good health and CMV-seropositive. The sequenced DNA: TGTGCCAGCAGCCGACAGGGGCCTCCCACAGATACGCAGTATTTT. Its protein is CASSRQGPPTDTQYF.